This paragraph covers one TCR beta chain sequence. This sample is part of a study of T cells in women clearing cervical HPV infection. Study at large: Case blood drawn at lesion detection; control blood after infection cleared. For cases, blood was sampled a median 149 days after lesion detection, interquartile range roughly 85 to 220 days.

Profiled with immunoSEQ multiplex PCR; TCRdb holds only in-frame clones, not every one. This table lists 45,000 to 50,000 clones. This receptor was obtained from a woman aged 18 to 75 with a cervical HPV16 infection that either progressed to CIN3+ or cleared (not recorded which). Sequenced: blood buffy coat.

The sequenced CDR3 bases are TGTGCCAGCAGCCCCCTGGGCCAGGTGGTCAATGAG. It yields the protein CASSPLGQVVNE. The full CDR3 sequence reads CASSPLGQVVNEQFF. The rearrangement links TRBV7-2 to TRBJ2-1, with D hard to call. The CDR3 end is not reached by the read, which stops 3 residues before it; the germline J gene fills it in. CDR1 and CDR2 from the germline V gene are SGHTA and FQGNSA. The CDR3 is 15 amino acids. Trimming pared 5 bases from V and 6 bases from J, leaving 17 bases between. The whole variable domain, filled in from reference TRBV7-2 and TRBJ2-1, reads GAGVSQSPSNKVTEKGKDVELRCDPISGHTALYWYRQSLGQGLEFLIYFQGNSAPDKSGLPSDRFSAERTGGSVSTLTIQRTQQEDSAVYLCASSPLGQVVNEQFFGPGTRLTVL.